The 14 T cell receptor beta chains given below trace back to one sample, sequenced in a study of blood T cell repertoires in COVID-19. Data came from immunoSEQ multiplex PCR; TCRdb stores just in-frame clones and leaves some out. Here the sample spans about 98,000 clones, 70% to 90% being singletons. The sample was peripheral blood. Every receptor here comes from a man between 70 and 80 years old with acute or convalescent COVID-19.

This rearrangement joins TRBV7-2 to TRBJ1-1, with D perhaps matching TRBD1 (5 bases). The CDR3 covers 12 residues. Germline V CDR1 and CDR2: SGHTA, FQGNSA. Deletions cut 5 bases from V and 6 bases from J, with 10 bases between. CDR3 sequence: CASSVWGAEAFF. DNA for the CDR3: TGTGCCAGCAGCGTTTGGGGGGCTGAAGCTTTCTTT.

This clone has only a few counts. This chain connects TRBV6-4 to TRBJ2-3, with a tentative D call TRBD2 (7 bases). V shed 6 bases and J shed 2 bases, with 9 bases lying between them. The CDR3 sequence is 13 residues long. Germline V gene data show CDR1 as MRHNA and CDR2 as SNTAGT. The CDR3 coding sequence is TGTGCCAGCAGCGGGGGGCCCACAGATACGCAGTATTTT. It encodes CASSGGPTDTQYF.

The chain couples TRBV7-9 to TRBJ1-1; 8 bases line up with TRBD1. Germline V gives CDR1 SEHNR, CDR2 FQNEAQ (reference sequence). The CDR3 runs to 15 residues. The V segment lost 2 bases and the J segment 3 bases; nucleotides outside the gene matches: 5. CDR3 sequence (DNA): TGTGCCAGCAGCTTACCGACAGGGGTCGACACTGAAGCTTTCTTT. Its translation is CASSLPTGVDTEAFF.

This sequence joins TRBV28 and TRBJ2-3, with 9 bases identical to TRBD1. Germline lookup yields CDR1 MDHEN and CDR2 SYDVKM. Trimming at V came to 3 bases and at J to 6 bases, leaving 1 base not matched to a gene. This CDR3 is built from 13 residues. In DNA, the CDR3 is TGTGCCAGCAGTTTGGACAGGGGTGATACGCAGTATTTT. This sequence encodes CASSLDRGDTQYF.

The chain combines TRBV7-2 with TRBJ2-7; 8 nucleotides align to TRBD1. CDR1 is SGHTA, CDR2 FQGNSA, per germline. The trim removed 3 bases at V and 1 base at J, leaving 5 bases unmatched. This CDR3 is built from 15 residues. The CDR3 loop is CASSFRQGISYEQYF. The CDR3 region has the DNA TGTGCCAGCAGCTTTCGACAGGGGATTTCCTACGAGCAGTACTTC.

The V gene is TRBV28, the J gene TRBJ2-7, with 8 bases that match TRBD1. V dropped 6 bases and J dropped 5; count of bases not matched to a gene: 9. The CDR3 runs to 14 residues. The germline CDR1 and CDR2 sequences are MDHEN and SYDVKM. The CDR3 is CASRSGQGVDEQYF. The CDR3 region has the DNA TGTGCCAGCAGATCCGGACAGGGTGTCGACGAGCAGTACTTC.

The chain couples TRBV2 to TRBJ1-1; 7 nucleotides agree with TRBD1. CDR3 length equals 15 residues. CDR1 SNHLY and CDR2 FYNNEI come from the germline V gene. V was pared by 6 bases and J by 0 bases, with 7 bases of the junction left unmatched. CDR3 amino acids: CASRTGTAMNTEAFF. Here the CDR3 DNA reads TGTGCCAGCAGGACCGGGACAGCCATGAACACTGAAGCTTTCTTT.

This chain links TRBV5-5 with TRBJ1-3; 7 bases align to TRBD1. The CDR3 loop spans 17 amino acids. Looked up from germline, CDR1 is SGHKS and CDR2 is YYEKEE (reference sequence). Unmatched junction bases numbered 10, after V lost 4 bases and J lost 0 bases. The CDR3 nucleotides are TGTGCCAGCAGCCCGTACCATGGGACAGTCTCTGGAAACACCATATATTTT. Translating gives CASSPYHGTVSGNTIYF.

The rearrangement uses TRBV5-1 and TRBJ2-5; 12 nucleotides agree with TRBD2. Per germline, CDR1 SGHRS and CDR2 YFSETQ. V lost 3 bases to trimming and J lost 4 bases; unmatched junction nucleotides: 1. The CDR3 is 14 amino acids. CDR3 DNA sequence: TGCGCCAGCAGCTGGACTAGCGGGGCAGAGACCCAGTACTTC. It encodes CASSWTSGAETQYF.

The chain recombines TRBV5-1 with TRBJ2-2; D is possibly TRBD1 (7 bases). The V gene's germline CDR1 is SGHRS and CDR2 YFSETQ. This CDR3 contains 15 residues. Deletions cut 1 base from V and 4 bases from J, with 11 bases between. The CDR3 spells CASSLPGGRTGELFF. In DNA, the CDR3 is TGCGCCAGCAGCTTGCCAGGGGGGCGCACCGGGGAGCTGTTTTTT.

This rearrangement joins TRBV7-2 to TRBJ1-2; D might be TRBD1 (5 bases). Germline-derived CDR1 and CDR2 are SGHTA and FQGNSA. The V gene lost 2 bases and the J gene lost 0 bases, with 13 bases spanning the gap. The CDR3 consists of 16 residues. CDR3 loop: CASSLLSGTSNYGYTF. The CDR3 coding sequence is TGTGCCAGCAGCTTATTGAGCGGGACGTCTAACTATGGCTACACCTTC.

The sample holds one count of this clone. The chain has TRBV19 and TRBJ1-5; D is undetermined. Germline V CDR1 and CDR2: LNHDA, SQIVND (reference sequence). V lost 5 bases, J lost 4 bases, and 9 bases lay in between. The CDR3 runs 13 residues. The CDR3 nucleotides are TGTGCCAGTAGTTTCGACTCGAATCAGCCCCAGCATTTT. Translating it yields CASSFDSNQPQHF.

The chain employs TRBV28 and TRBJ1-5; D call uncertain. The CDR3 totals 12 residues. CDR1 and CDR2 from the germline V gene are MDHEN and SYDVKM. V was shortened by 3 bases and J by 5 bases, with 5 bases between the two germline ends. This CDR3 is CASSFEHQPQHF. The CDR3 nucleotides read TGTGCCAGCAGTTTTGAGCATCAGCCCCAGCATTTT.

V is TRBV6-1 and J is TRBJ2-1, with D possibly TRBD1 on 5 matching bases. From germline, CDR1 is MNHNS and CDR2 SASEGT. The germline V and J ends were trimmed by 3 bases and 3 bases, with 12 bases remaining between them. This CDR3 region has 15 residues. The CDR3 DNA follows: TGTGCCAGCAGTGACAGGCAGGGATACTACAATGAGCAGTTCTTC. This encodes CASSDRQGYYNEQFF.